This T cell receptor (beta chain) was recorded in a study of blood T cell repertoires in COVID-19. On the study more broadly: From T cells, B-cell-depleted T cells, or PBMCs came the material, which was cDNA or gDNA.

Study processing details: Estimation of nucleated cell counts was performed using reference gene primer amplification. Assay: immunoSEQ multiplex PCR; the TCRdb copy retains only in-frame clones and omits some. V, J and clone size derive from that table, while D and trimming were established from the DNA sequence. Counted here are roughly 200,000 clones, about 88% occurring once; the ten biggest clones make up roughly 2.4%. The study assigned cohorts using participant-reported clinical history. Germline CDR1 reads MGHDK; CDR2 reads SYGVNS. V dropped 3 bases and J dropped 5 bases, with 19 bases sitting between them. The CDR3 spans 16 residues.

Sequencing was carried out using PBMCs or T cells enriched from blood (not recorded which). This TCR was sampled from a middle-aged woman with acute COVID-19. The genes are TRBV25-1 and TRBJ2-5; D is possibly TRBD1 (5 bases). CDR3 bases: TGTGCCAGCAGTGACCATCAGGGTACCGGTAGGGAGACCCAGTACTTC. Amino acid sequence: CASSDHQGTGRETQYF.